This T cell receptor beta chain was retrieved from a study of response to subunit inactivated influenza vaccine. The CDR3 extends over 14 amino acids. The germline V gene encodes CDR1 SGHRS and CDR2 YFSETQ. V was clipped by 0 bases and J by 6 bases, with 13 bases between them. In TCRdb, the RT-PCR reads were re-called with MiXCR into one record per CDR3 protein. The sample includes fewer than 600,000 distinct CDR3 sequences, under 8.5% of them seen just once. General observations from the study: With each seasonal influenza vaccination, the authors suggested, few new T cells are recruited.

This clonotype was seen many times. The antigen is undetermined. The sample consisted of PBMCs from blood, taken less than 30 months after vaccination. The sequence derives from a man between 50 and 69 years old who received an inactivated influenza vaccine. V and J are TRBV5-1 and TRBJ2-7; maybe TRBD1 (5 bases). Here the CDR3 reads CASSLGQGMTEQYF. The DNA of the CDR3 is TGCGCCAGCAGCTTGGGGCAGGGAATGACCGAGCAGTACTTC.